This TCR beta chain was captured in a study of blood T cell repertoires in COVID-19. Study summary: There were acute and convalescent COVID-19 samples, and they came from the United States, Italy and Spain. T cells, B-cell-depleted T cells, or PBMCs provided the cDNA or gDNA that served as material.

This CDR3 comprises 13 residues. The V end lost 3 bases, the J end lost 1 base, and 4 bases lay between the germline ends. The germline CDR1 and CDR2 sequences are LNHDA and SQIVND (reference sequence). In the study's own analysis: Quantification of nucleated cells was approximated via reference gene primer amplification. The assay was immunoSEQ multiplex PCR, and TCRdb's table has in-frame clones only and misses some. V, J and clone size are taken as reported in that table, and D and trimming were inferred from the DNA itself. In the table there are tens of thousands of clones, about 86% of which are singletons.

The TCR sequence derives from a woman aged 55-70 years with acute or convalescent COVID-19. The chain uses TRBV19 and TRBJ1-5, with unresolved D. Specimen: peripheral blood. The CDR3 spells CASSISSNQPQHF. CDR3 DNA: TGTGCCAGTAGTATTAGCAGCAATCAGCCCCAGCATTTT.